This TCR beta chain derives from a study of T cells in localized non-small cell lung cancer. The CDR3 runs to 13 residues. V was clipped by 4 bases and J by 6 bases, with 11 bases between them. The germline V gene has CDR1 SGHDT and CDR2 YYEEEE. The repertoire was sequenced with immunoSEQ multiplex PCR; TCRdb's copy has only in-frame clones and lacks some. The sample lists about 70,000 clones; roughly nine tenths were seen once. The clonotype originates from a male donor aged 60 or over with stage III squamous cell lung carcinoma. The source material was peripheral blood, sampled before any cancer treatment. The chain recombines TRBV5-6 with TRBJ2-1; D perhaps matches TRBD1 (6 bases). DNA of the CDR3: TGTGCCAGCAGCCCTGGGACAATCAATGAGCAGTTCTTC. Amino acid sequence: CASSPGTINEQFF.